These 13 T cell receptor beta chains were sequenced from one sample in a study of blood T cell repertoires in COVID-19. This table comes from immunoSEQ multiplex PCR, and its TCRdb copy is limited to in-frame clones, with some not included. The sample consists of around 180,000 clones, around 67% of them appearing once. The sequenced material came from peripheral blood. The source is a woman of 80 years or more with acute or convalescent COVID-19.

In regard to this clone: The sample holds other DNA sequences that translate to the same CDR3. This chain links TRBV5-1 with TRBJ2-1; 11 positions agree with TRBD2. The CDR3 is 15 residues long. Losses at the gene ends were 4 bases for V and 6 bases for J; bases not matched to a gene: 6. CDR1 is SGHRS, CDR2 YFSETQ, per germline. This CDR3 is CASSLLAGGSNEQFF. CDR3 coding DNA: TGCGCCAGCAGCCTCCTAGCGGGAGGTTCCAATGAGCAGTTCTTC.

The genes are TRBV19 and TRBJ1-2; a possible D gene is TRBD1 (5 bases). V was clipped by 4 bases and J by 0 bases, with 12 bases between them. The CDR3 contains 15 residues. Germline CDR1 and CDR2: LNHDA and SQIVND (reference sequence). The CDR3 DNA reads TGTGCCAGTAGTAGAGAGGGGCAGTCTAACTATGGCTACACCTTC. It is translated as CASSREGQSNYGYTF.

The table lists this clone with many counts. The chain carries TRBV4-1 and TRBJ2-7; D might be TRBD2 (6 bases). Per germline, CDR1 MGHRA and CDR2 YSYEKL. The length of the CDR3 is 16 residues. V was pared by 3 bases and J by 0 bases, with 15 bases between. CDR3 nucleotides: TGCGCCAGCAGCCAGGCCTTGGGGCGGGACTCCTACGAGCAGTACTTC. As protein: CASSQALGRDSYEQYF.

The J gene is TRBJ2-5, the V gene TRBV5-1, with D tentatively TRBD2 (6 bases). The CDR3 consists of 15 residues. V lost 0 bases, J lost 0 bases, and 9 bases lay in between. Per the germline V gene, CDR1 is SGHRS and CDR2 is YFSETQ. This chain's CDR3 is CASSLDSGNQETQYF. CDR3 nucleotides: TGCGCCAGCAGCTTGGATAGCGGTAACCAAGAGACCCAGTACTTC.

The gene calls are TRBV3-1 (or the pseudogene TRBV3-2) and TRBJ2-1, with 13 nucleotides matching TRBD2. This CDR3 comprises 15 residues. The V gene's germline CDR1 is LGHDT and CDR2 YNNKEL (reference sequence). Trimming removed 4 bases from V and 8 bases from J; junction bases left unmatched: 5. In DNA, the CDR3 is TGTGCCAGCAGCCTTGGGACTAGCGGGATATATGAGCAGTTCTTC. Translating gives CASSLGTSGIYEQFF.

The CDR3 protein is CASSYLDGGGGEQYF. In nucleotides, the CDR3 is TGTGCCAGCAGTTACCTCGACGGAGGGGGCGGGGAGCAGTACTTC. J is TRBJ2-7 and V is TRBV6-2 or TRBV6-3; possible D gene TRBD1, 7 bases. CDR1 and CDR2 (germline): MNHEY, SVGEGT. V was pared by 2 bases and J by 7 bases, with 18 bases between. This CDR3 has 15 residues.

The rearrangement joins TRBV7-2 to TRBJ2-1; D is perhaps TRBD1 (7 bases). Trimming left V 5 bases short and J 3 bases short, with 17 bases between. Germline CDR1 is SGHTA and CDR2 is FQGNSA. The CDR3 covers 16 residues. CDR3 sequence reads: CASSPQGGPFYNEQFF. DNA for the CDR3: TGTGCCAGCAGCCCCCAGGGGGGCCCCTTCTACAATGAGCAGTTCTTC. The full variable domain, completed using reference TRBV7-2 and TRBJ2-1, is GAGVSQSPSNKVTEKGKDVELRCDPISGHTALYWYRQSLGQGLEFLIYFQGNSAPDKSGLPSDRFSAERTGGSVSTLTIQRTQQEDSAVYLCASSPQGGPFYNEQFFGPGTRLTVL.

The V call is TRBV2, the J call TRBJ2-7; D is undetermined. The CDR3 spans 12 residues. V shed 7 bases and J shed 5 bases, with 12 bases lying between them. Per germline, CDR1 SNHLY and CDR2 FYNNEI. Written as DNA, the CDR3 is TGTGCCAGCATCTATACAGACAACGAGCAGTACTTC. Translated: CASIYTDNEQYF.

The chain combines TRBV6-2 or TRBV6-3 with TRBJ1-2, with 10 bases aligning to TRBD1. This CDR3 has 14 amino acids. Germline trimming cut 5 bases from V and 13 bases from J; bases unmatched to any gene: 13. The germline V gene encodes CDR1 MNHEY and CDR2 SVGEGT. CDR3 region: CASSNSGQGIPRTF. The CDR3 DNA is TGTGCCAGCAGTAATTCGGGACAGGGGATCCCCCGCACCTTC.

This chain uses TRBV29-1 with TRBJ1-4, with 8 positions matching TRBD1. CDR3 length equals 15 residues. In germline, CDR1 is SQVTM, CDR2 ANQGSEA. The V gene end was trimmed by 4 bases and the J gene end by 5 bases; junction bases not matched to a gene: 9. CDR3 sequence: CSVVGTGINNEKLFF. The CDR3 DNA reads TGCAGCGTTGTGGGGACAGGAATAAACAATGAAAAACTGTTTTTT.

The CDR3 sequence: CASKLQQSSPLHF. The CDR3, as DNA: TGTGCCAGCAAGCTCCAACAGAGTTCACCCCTCCACTTT. The V and J genes are TRBV28 and TRBJ1-6, with no clear D. The CDR3 has 13 amino acids. Germline V gene sequence: CDR1 MDHEN, CDR2 SYDVKM. Trimming removed 7 bases from V and 9 bases from J, with 13 bases in between.

The gene calls are TRBV30 and TRBJ1-6; a possible D gene is TRBD1 (5 bases). The CDR3 loop spans 13 amino acids. The V end was cut by 0 bases, the J end by 9 bases, with 9 bases between. Germline V lookup: CDR1 GTSNPN, CDR2 SVGIG (reference sequence). The CDR3 loop reads CAWSVLGGSPLHF. CDR3 coding DNA: TGTGCCTGGAGTGTACTGGGGGGTTCACCCCTCCACTTT.

The V call is TRBV4-3, the J call TRBJ1-1; D gene unclear. Germline loops: CDR1 LGHNA, CDR2 YSLEER. Trimming cost V 0 bases and J 0 bases, with 8 bases left between them. The CDR3 is made up of 15 amino acids. CDR3 nucleotide sequence: TGCGCCAGCAGCCAAGATAATATCGTGAACACTGAAGCTTTCTTT. Translating gives CASSQDNIVNTEAFF.